This is a list of T cell receptor beta chains from one sample in a study of blood T cell repertoires in COVID-19. Profiling relied on immunoSEQ multiplex PCR, and the TCRdb table lists in-frame clones only, not all of them. The sample yields tens of thousands of clones, roughly 88% seen once. Sequenced input: peripheral blood. Every receptor here comes from a woman of 80 years or more with active or convalescent COVID-19. CDR3s include the opening cysteine and the closing phenylalanine or tryptophan. D genes are given only for firm matches. Rows give clone size only sometimes, using once, few, many, or a class for an expanded clone.

d_call: TRBD2; v_call: TRBV5-1; clone_size: NA; j_call: TRBJ2-2; cdr3_aa: CASSTRTSGAANTGELFF; cdr3_nt: TGCGCCAGCAGCACGAGGACTAGCGGGGCCGCGAACACCGGGGAGCTGTTTTTT
d_call: NA; v_call: TRBV9; clone_size: NA; j_call: TRBJ1-6; cdr3_aa: CASSLRSGTLTRSPLHF; cdr3_nt: TGTGCCAGCAGCCTAAGGTCGGGTACCCTCACCCGGTCACCCCTCCACTTT
d_call: NA; v_call: TRBV4-3; clone_size: NA; j_call: TRBJ2-7; cdr3_aa: CASSQDLDFEQYF; cdr3_nt: TGCGCCAGCAGCCAGGACTTAGACTTCGAGCAGTACTTC
d_call: NA; v_call: TRBV4-1; clone_size: NA; j_call: TRBJ2-1; cdr3_aa: CASSQDSISYNEQFF; cdr3_nt: TGCGCCAGCAGCCAAGATAGCATCTCCTACAATGAGCAGTTCTTC
d_call: NA; v_call: TRBV9; clone_size: few; j_call: TRBJ2-3; cdr3_aa: CASTQKGVDTDTQYF; cdr3_nt: TGTGCCAGCACCCAGAAGGGGGTCGACACAGATACGCAGTATTTT
d_call: NA; v_call: TRBV4-2; clone_size: few; j_call: TRBJ1-5; cdr3_aa: CASSQEGAPQPQHF; cdr3_nt: TGTGCCAGCAGCCAAGAGGGGGCTCCACAGCCCCAGCATTTT
d_call: NA; v_call: TRBV5-6; clone_size: NA; j_call: TRBJ2-7; cdr3_aa: CASSSDSYPAGEQYF; cdr3_nt: TGTGCCAGCAGCTCCGACAGTTACCCGGCGGGGGAGCAGTACTTC
d_call: NA; v_call: TRBV7-8; clone_size: NA; j_call: TRBJ2-3; cdr3_aa: CASSFFADTQYF; cdr3_nt: TGTGCCAGCAGCTTTTTTGCGGATACGCAGTATTTT
d_call: TRBD2; v_call: TRBV9; clone_size: NA; j_call: TRBJ2-1; cdr3_aa: CASSSPEGRGGSNEQFF; cdr3_nt: TGTGCCAGCAGCTCCCCGGAGGGGCGGGGGGGCTCCAATGAGCAGTTCTTC
d_call: NA; v_call: TRBV5-1; clone_size: NA; j_call: TRBJ1-4; cdr3_aa: CASSTGISEKLFF; cdr3_nt: TGCGCCAGCAGTACGGGGATATCTGAAAAACTGTTTTTT
d_call: TRBD2; v_call: TRBV24-1; clone_size: NA; j_call: TRBJ2-1; cdr3_aa: CATSDPTSGGYNEQFF; cdr3_nt: TGTGCCACCAGTGACCCTACTAGCGGGGGCTACAATGAGCAGTTCTTC
d_call: NA; v_call: TRBV5-1; clone_size: NA; j_call: TRBJ1-1; cdr3_aa: CASSTDTDTEAFF; cdr3_nt: TGCGCCAGCAGCACGGACACCGACACTGAAGCTTTCTTT
d_call: NA; v_call: TRBV6-5; clone_size: NA; j_call: TRBJ2-3; cdr3_aa: CASVRGQSLTDTQYF; cdr3_nt: TGTGCCAGCGTGAGGGGACAAAGCCTTACAGATACGCAGTATTTT
d_call: NA; v_call: TRBV29-1; clone_size: NA; j_call: TRBJ1-5; cdr3_aa: CSAKVAGANQPQHF; cdr3_nt: TGCAGCGCCAAGGTCGCAGGGGCGAATCAGCCCCAGCATTTT
d_call: TRBD2; v_call: TRBV19; clone_size: once; j_call: TRBJ2-3; cdr3_aa: CASTQRGSTDTQYF; cdr3_nt: TGTGCCAGTACGCAGCGGGGGAGCACAGATACGCAGTATTTT
d_call: NA; v_call: TRBV10-3; clone_size: NA; j_call: TRBJ1-2; cdr3_aa: CAISGGGDYGYTF; cdr3_nt: TGTGCCATCAGTGGGGGGGGTGACTATGGCTACACCTTC
d_call: TRBD2; v_call: TRBV12-3/TRBV12-4; clone_size: once; j_call: TRBJ2-1; cdr3_aa: CASTREGDRQFF; cdr3_nt: TGTGCCAGCACCCGGGAGGGGGATCGGCAGTTCTTC
d_call: NA; v_call: TRBV18; clone_size: NA; j_call: TRBJ1-1; cdr3_aa: CASSPQTAGAEAFF; cdr3_nt: TGTGCCAGCTCACCACAGACGGCTGGAGCTGAAGCTTTCTTT
d_call: NA; v_call: TRBV7-2; clone_size: NA; j_call: TRBJ1-1; cdr3_aa: CASSIQGLNTEAFF; cdr3_nt: TGTGCCAGCAGCATACAGGGACTGAACACTGAAGCTTTCTTT
d_call: NA; v_call: TRBV14; clone_size: NA; j_call: TRBJ2-7; cdr3_aa: CASSQRPEGYEQYF; cdr3_nt: TGTGCCAGCAGCCAAAGACCGGAGGGCTACGAGCAGTACTTC
d_call: TRBD1; v_call: TRBV13; clone_size: NA; j_call: TRBJ1-3; cdr3_aa: CASSSTGSGNTIYF; cdr3_nt: TGTGCCAGCAGCTCGACAGGGTCCGGAAACACCATATATTTT
d_call: NA; v_call: TRBV6-1; clone_size: NA; j_call: TRBJ2-7; cdr3_aa: CASSEMPQVPTYEQYF; cdr3_nt: TGTGCCAGCAGTGAAATGCCACAGGTCCCTACCTACGAGCAGTACTTC
d_call: NA; v_call: TRBV18; clone_size: NA; j_call: TRBJ2-1; cdr3_aa: CASSLKGVDSNEQFF; cdr3_nt: TGTGCCAGCTCCCTGAAGGGGGTTGACTCTAATGAGCAGTTCTTC
d_call: NA; v_call: TRBV7-2; clone_size: NA; j_call: TRBJ1-1; cdr3_aa: CASSPTRSEAFF; cdr3_nt: TGTGCCAGCAGTCCTACACGGAGTGAAGCTTTCTTT
d_call: NA; v_call: TRBV9; clone_size: once; j_call: TRBJ2-7; cdr3_aa: CASSSRLDGTGEQYF; cdr3_nt: TGTGCCAGCAGCTCCCGACTAGATGGGACTGGCGAGCAGTACTTC
d_call: TRBD1; v_call: TRBV7-9; clone_size: NA; j_call: TRBJ1-3; cdr3_aa: CASSLLGQGVYSGNTIYF; cdr3_nt: TGTGCCAGCAGCTTACTCGGACAGGGGGTTTACTCTGGAAACACCATATATTTT
d_call: NA; v_call: TRBV27; clone_size: NA; j_call: TRBJ1-2; cdr3_aa: CASSTGQRGYTF; cdr3_nt: TGTGCCAGCAGTACCGGACAAAGGGGATACACCTTC
d_call: TRBD1; v_call: TRBV4-3; clone_size: NA; j_call: TRBJ1-2; cdr3_aa: CASSQADRGYGYTF; cdr3_nt: TGCGCCAGCAGCCAAGCTGACAGGGGGTATGGCTACACCTTC
d_call: TRBD2; v_call: TRBV9; clone_size: few; j_call: TRBJ2-2; cdr3_aa: CASSWRSGLAGTNTGELFF; cdr3_nt: TGTGCCAGCAGCTGGCGGTCGGGACTAGCGGGAACGAACACCGGGGAGCTGTTTTTT
d_call: NA; v_call: TRBV12-3/TRBV12-4; clone_size: NA; j_call: TRBJ2-5; cdr3_aa: CASSTNSGETQYF; cdr3_nt: TGTGCCAGCAGTACCAACTCGGGGGAGACCCAGTACTTC
d_call: NA; v_call: TRBV6-5; clone_size: NA; j_call: TRBJ2-4; cdr3_aa: CASSYLRRFQNIQYF; cdr3_nt: TGTGCCAGCAGTTACTTAAGGAGGTTTCAAAACATTCAGTACTTC
d_call: TRBD2; v_call: TRBV5-1; clone_size: NA; j_call: TRBJ2-7; cdr3_aa: CASSPIQPGRVDEQYF; cdr3_nt: TGCGCCAGCAGCCCCATACAACCTGGGAGGGTCGACGAGCAGTACTTC
d_call: NA; v_call: TRBV6-5; clone_size: NA; j_call: TRBJ1-3; cdr3_aa: CASSYRGPGGNTIYF; cdr3_nt: TGTGCCAGCAGTTACCGAGGCCCGGGGGGAAACACCATATATTTT
d_call: NA; v_call: TRBV6-5; clone_size: NA; j_call: TRBJ2-5; cdr3_aa: CASRPLWGSQETQYF; cdr3_nt: TGTGCCAGCAGGCCCCTTTGGGGCAGCCAAGAGACCCAGTACTTC
d_call: NA; v_call: TRBV7-2; clone_size: once; j_call: TRBJ2-1; cdr3_aa: CASSLGQEWDEQFF; cdr3_nt: TGTGCCAGCAGCTTAGGACAAGAATGGGATGAGCAGTTCTTC
d_call: TRBD1; v_call: TRBV5-1; clone_size: once; j_call: TRBJ2-5; cdr3_aa: CASSLLQGTQETQYF; cdr3_nt: TGCGCCAGCAGCTTATTACAGGGGACCCAAGAGACCCAGTACTTC
d_call: TRBD1; v_call: TRBV11-2; clone_size: NA; j_call: TRBJ1-1; cdr3_aa: CASRRAGGLGTEAFF; cdr3_nt: TGTGCCAGCAGGCGAGCAGGGGGGTTGGGCACTGAAGCTTTCTTT
d_call: NA; v_call: TRBV5-1; clone_size: NA; j_call: TRBJ1-4; cdr3_aa: CASSLALVGGGEKLFF; cdr3_nt: TGCGCCAGCAGCTTGGCCCTTGTGGGGGGTGGTGAAAAACTGTTTTTT
d_call: NA; v_call: TRBV18; clone_size: once; j_call: TRBJ2-7; cdr3_aa: CASSPSGNYEQYF; cdr3_nt: TGTGCCAGCTCACCATCGGGGAACTACGAGCAGTACTTC
d_call: NA; v_call: TRBV7-9; clone_size: few; j_call: TRBJ2-5; cdr3_aa: CASTGTRRGETQYF; cdr3_nt: TGTGCCAGCACCGGAACTAGGAGAGGGGAGACCCAGTACTTC
d_call: TRBD2; v_call: TRBV15; clone_size: NA; j_call: TRBJ2-1; cdr3_aa: CATSPIAGGILEQFF; cdr3_nt: TGTGCCACCAGCCCCATAGCGGGTGGGATCCTCGAGCAGTTCTTC
d_call: TRBD2; v_call: TRBV9; clone_size: once; j_call: TRBJ2-7; cdr3_aa: CASSVGLAGTYEQYF; cdr3_nt: TGTGCCAGCAGCGTCGGACTAGCGGGGACCTACGAGCAGTACTTC
d_call: TRBD1; v_call: TRBV4-3; clone_size: NA; j_call: TRBJ1-2; cdr3_aa: CASSYSRGLYGYTF; cdr3_nt: TGCGCCAGCAGCTATAGCAGGGGGCTCTATGGCTACACCTTC
d_call: NA; v_call: TRBV12-3/TRBV12-4; clone_size: NA; j_call: TRBJ1-1; cdr3_aa: CASGPGREAFF; cdr3_nt: TGTGCCAGCGGCCCCGGGAGAGAAGCTTTCTTT
d_call: NA; v_call: TRBV4-3; clone_size: NA; j_call: TRBJ1-2; cdr3_aa: CASSQERSGNGYTF; cdr3_nt: TGCGCCAGCAGCCAAGAGAGATCGGGGAATGGCTACACCTTC
d_call: NA; v_call: TRBV6-6; clone_size: NA; j_call: TRBJ1-2; cdr3_aa: CASSYAVGVSYGYTF; cdr3_nt: TGTGCCAGCAGTTACGCCGTAGGAGTTTCCTATGGCTACACCTTC
d_call: NA; v_call: TRBV5-8; clone_size: once; j_call: TRBJ1-5; cdr3_aa: CASSFPQSNQPQHF; cdr3_nt: TGTGCCAGCAGCTTCCCCCAAAGCAATCAGCCCCAGCATTTT
d_call: NA; v_call: TRBV3-1/TRBV3-2; clone_size: NA; j_call: TRBJ1-5; cdr3_aa: CASSQDTDSYQPQHF; cdr3_nt: TGTGCCAGCAGCCAAGATACGGACAGCTATCAGCCCCAGCATTTT
d_call: TRBD1; v_call: TRBV7-2; clone_size: NA; j_call: TRBJ1-6; cdr3_aa: CASSSDRGLGSPLHF; cdr3_nt: TGTGCCAGCAGCTCCGACAGGGGGTTAGGATCACCCCTCCACTTT
d_call: NA; v_call: TRBV3-1/TRBV3-2; clone_size: few; j_call: TRBJ1-2; cdr3_aa: CASSPRFSLIGYTF; cdr3_nt: TGTGCCAGCAGCCCACGGTTCTCCCTAATTGGCTACACCTTC
d_call: NA; v_call: TRBV5-1; clone_size: NA; j_call: TRBJ2-7; cdr3_aa: CASSLEAGEQYF; cdr3_nt: TGCGCCAGCAGCTTAGAGGCGGGGGAGCAGTACTTC
d_call: TRBD1; v_call: TRBV7-2; clone_size: NA; j_call: TRBJ1-1; cdr3_aa: CASSPPTGNLAEAFF; cdr3_nt: TGTGCCAGCAGCCCACCGACAGGGAATCTCGCTGAAGCTTTCTTT
d_call: NA; v_call: TRBV19; clone_size: NA; j_call: TRBJ1-6; cdr3_aa: CASSMVAGYNSPLHF; cdr3_nt: TGTGCCAGTAGTATGGTGGCAGGGTATAATTCACCCCTCCACTTT
d_call: TRBD2; v_call: TRBV9; clone_size: NA; j_call: TRBJ2-1; cdr3_aa: CASSGAGVLHEQFF; cdr3_nt: TGTGCCAGCAGCGGGGCGGGAGTGCTCCATGAGCAGTTCTTC
d_call: TRBD1; v_call: TRBV18; clone_size: few; j_call: TRBJ1-5; cdr3_aa: CASSPTTGGIYQPQHF; cdr3_nt: TGTGCCAGCTCACCAACGACAGGGGGCATATATCAGCCCCAGCATTTT